This passage covers 3 T cell receptor beta chains from one sample sequenced in a study of cytomegalovirus exposure and HLA in healthy donors. The PCR had 60 Vbeta and 13 Jbeta primers. Method: immunoSEQ multiplex PCR; TCRdb's copy keeps in-frame clones and lacks some. The sample gives roughly 130,000 clones, roughly four fifths of which show up once; around 11% is in the top ten. The specimen was PBMCs. Receptors originate from a male donor in good health and CMV-seropositive.

This chain joins TRBV4-3 and TRBJ2-2; possible D gene TRBD2, 5 bases. Germline V lookup: CDR1 LGHNA, CDR2 YSLEER. This CDR3 has 13 residues. Trimming pared 0 bases from V and 8 bases from J, leaving 7 bases between. The CDR3 sequence is CASSQDRGGELFF. CDR3 nucleotide sequence: TGCGCCAGCAGCCAAGATCGCGGGGGGGAGCTGTTTTTT.

The gene calls are TRBV27 and TRBJ1-1, with TRBD1 matching over 7 bases. The CDR3 has 15 residues. With V trimmed by 3 bases and J by 3 bases, 7 bases remained unmatched. Germline V CDR1 and CDR2: MNHEY, SMNVEV (reference sequence). Here the CDR3 DNA reads TGTGCCAGCAGTTTTATCACAGGGGTTGACACTGAAGCTTTCTTT. Protein product: CASSFITGVDTEAFF.

V usage is TRBV5-4 and J usage is TRBJ2-2; TRBD1 agrees at 7 bases. J lost 6 bases, V lost 6 bases, and 8 bases had no gene match. Germline V gene sequence: CDR1 SGHNT, CDR2 YYREEE (reference sequence). The CDR3 has 14 amino acids. CDR3 DNA sequence: TGTGCCAGCACCATTGAGCAGGGGGCCGGGGAGCTGTTTTTT. Translated, it gives CASTIEQGAGELFF.